This T cell receptor beta chain comes out of a study of blood T cell repertoires in COVID-19. Original handling: Reference gene primer amplification in the assay estimated nucleated cell counts. TCRdb keeps only in-frame clones here, not all; method: immunoSEQ multiplex PCR. V, J and clone size were drawn from that table, and D and trimming were deduced from the DNA. Found here are 150,000 to 190,000 clones, roughly nine tenths of them singletons; the top ten hold about 2.5%. Per the germline V gene, CDR1 is MGHRA and CDR2 is YSYEKL. The CDR3 has 17 residues. Trimming took 2 bases from V and 3 from J, leaving 14 bases between them.

This clonotype was obtained from a woman in her 70s with acute or convalescent COVID-19. The rearrangement joins TRBV4-1 to TRBJ1-6; D is perhaps TRBD1 (6 bases). The sequencing input was peripheral blood. DNA of the CDR3: TGCGCCAGCAGCCAACAAAACAGGGACTACTATAATTCACCCCTCCACTTT. Encoded protein: CASSQQNRDYYNSPLHF.